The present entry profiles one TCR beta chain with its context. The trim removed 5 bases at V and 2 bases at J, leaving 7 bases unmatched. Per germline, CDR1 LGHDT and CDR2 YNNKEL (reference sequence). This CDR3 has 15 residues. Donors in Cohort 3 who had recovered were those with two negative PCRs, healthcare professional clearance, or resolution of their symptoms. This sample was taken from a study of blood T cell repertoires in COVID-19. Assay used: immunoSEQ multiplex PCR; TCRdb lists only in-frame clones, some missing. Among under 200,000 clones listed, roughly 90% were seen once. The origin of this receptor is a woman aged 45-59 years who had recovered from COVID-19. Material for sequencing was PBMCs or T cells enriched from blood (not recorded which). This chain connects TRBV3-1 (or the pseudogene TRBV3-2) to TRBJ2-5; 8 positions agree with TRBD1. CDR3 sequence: CASSKRDRFQETQYF. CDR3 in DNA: TGTGCCAGCAGCAAACGGGACAGGTTTCAAGAGACCCAGTACTTC.